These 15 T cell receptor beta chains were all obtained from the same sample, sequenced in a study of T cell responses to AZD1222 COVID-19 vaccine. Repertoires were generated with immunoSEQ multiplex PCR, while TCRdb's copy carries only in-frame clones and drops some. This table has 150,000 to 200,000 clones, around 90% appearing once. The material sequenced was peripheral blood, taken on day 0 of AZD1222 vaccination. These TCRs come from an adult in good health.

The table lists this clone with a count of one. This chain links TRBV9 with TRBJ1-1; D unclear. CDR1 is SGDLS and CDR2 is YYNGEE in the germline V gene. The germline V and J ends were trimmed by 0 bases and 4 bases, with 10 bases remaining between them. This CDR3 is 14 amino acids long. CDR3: CASSVGRGGTEAFF. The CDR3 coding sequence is TGTGCCAGCAGCGTAGGGAGAGGAGGCACTGAAGCTTTCTTT.

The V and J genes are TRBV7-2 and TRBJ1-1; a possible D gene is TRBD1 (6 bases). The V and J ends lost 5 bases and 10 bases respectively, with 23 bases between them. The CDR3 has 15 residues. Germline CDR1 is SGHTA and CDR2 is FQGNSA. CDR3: CASSPGTGGALGAFF. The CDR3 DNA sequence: TGTGCCAGCAGCCCTGGTACGGGGGGCGCCTTGGGAGCTTTCTTT.

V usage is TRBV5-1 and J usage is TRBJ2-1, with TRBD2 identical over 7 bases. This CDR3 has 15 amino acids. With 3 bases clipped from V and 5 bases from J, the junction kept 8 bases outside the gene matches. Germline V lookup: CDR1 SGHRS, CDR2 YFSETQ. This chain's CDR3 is CASSSGLDGHNEQFF. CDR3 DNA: TGCGCCAGCAGCTCCGGACTAGACGGGCACAATGAGCAGTTCTTC.

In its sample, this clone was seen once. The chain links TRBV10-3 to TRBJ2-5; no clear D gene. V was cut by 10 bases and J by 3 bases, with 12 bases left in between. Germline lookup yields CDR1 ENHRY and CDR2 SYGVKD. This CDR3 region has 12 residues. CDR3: CATRSEEETQYF. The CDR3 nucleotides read TGTGCCACACGGAGTGAGGAAGAGACCCAGTACTTC.

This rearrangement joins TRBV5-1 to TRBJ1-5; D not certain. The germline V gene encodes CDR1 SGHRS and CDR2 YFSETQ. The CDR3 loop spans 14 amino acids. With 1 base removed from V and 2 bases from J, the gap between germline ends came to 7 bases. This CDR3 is CASSLNGGNQPQHF. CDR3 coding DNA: TGCGCCAGCAGCTTGAACGGGGGCAATCAGCCCCAGCATTTT.

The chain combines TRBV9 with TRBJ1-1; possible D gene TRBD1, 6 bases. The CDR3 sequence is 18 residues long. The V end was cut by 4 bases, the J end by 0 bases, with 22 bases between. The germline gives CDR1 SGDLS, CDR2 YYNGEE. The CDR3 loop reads CASSPGLEGGRMNTEAFF. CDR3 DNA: TGTGCCAGCAGCCCCGGGTTGGAGGGGGGACGGATGAACACTGAAGCTTTCTTT.

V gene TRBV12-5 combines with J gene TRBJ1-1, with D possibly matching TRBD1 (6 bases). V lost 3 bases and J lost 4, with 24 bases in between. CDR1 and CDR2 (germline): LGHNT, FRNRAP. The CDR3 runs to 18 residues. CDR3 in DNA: TGTGCTAGTGGTTTCGTGGACAGTCCAGCGAGGGTTTCCACTGAAGCTTTCTTT. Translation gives CASGFVDSPARVSTEAFF.

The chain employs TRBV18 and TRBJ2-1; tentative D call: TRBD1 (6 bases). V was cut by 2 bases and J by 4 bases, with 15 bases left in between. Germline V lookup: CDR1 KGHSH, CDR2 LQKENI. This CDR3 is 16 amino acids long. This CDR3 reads CASSPKPGDLYNEQFF. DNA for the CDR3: TGTGCCAGCTCACCAAAACCAGGGGACCTATACAATGAGCAGTTCTTC.

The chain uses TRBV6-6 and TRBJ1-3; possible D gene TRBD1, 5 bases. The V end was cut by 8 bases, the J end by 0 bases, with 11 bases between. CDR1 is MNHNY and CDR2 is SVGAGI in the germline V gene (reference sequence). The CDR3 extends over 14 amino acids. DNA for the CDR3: TGTGCCAGCCTGGGACGATTCTCTGGAAACACCATATATTTT. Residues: CASLGRFSGNTIYF.

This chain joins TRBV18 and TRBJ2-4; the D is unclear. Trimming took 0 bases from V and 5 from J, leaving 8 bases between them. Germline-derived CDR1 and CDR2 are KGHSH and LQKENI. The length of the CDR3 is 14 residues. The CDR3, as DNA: TGTGCCAGCTCACCACCGCCCGGAGAAAACATTCAGTACTTC. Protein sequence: CASSPPPGENIQYF.

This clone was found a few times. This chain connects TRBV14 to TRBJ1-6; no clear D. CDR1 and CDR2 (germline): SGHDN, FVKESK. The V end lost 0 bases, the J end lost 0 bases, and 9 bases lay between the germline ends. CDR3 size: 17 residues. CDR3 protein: CASSQDHLSSYNSPLHF. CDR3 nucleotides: TGTGCCAGCAGCCAAGATCACCTAAGCTCCTATAATTCACCCCTCCACTTT.

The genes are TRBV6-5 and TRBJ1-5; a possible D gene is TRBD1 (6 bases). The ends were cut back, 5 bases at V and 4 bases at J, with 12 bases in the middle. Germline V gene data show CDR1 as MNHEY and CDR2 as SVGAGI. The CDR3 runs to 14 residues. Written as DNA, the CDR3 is TGTGCCAGCAGTCCACCGGACAGAAATCAGCCCCAGCATTTT. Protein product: CASSPPDRNQPQHF.

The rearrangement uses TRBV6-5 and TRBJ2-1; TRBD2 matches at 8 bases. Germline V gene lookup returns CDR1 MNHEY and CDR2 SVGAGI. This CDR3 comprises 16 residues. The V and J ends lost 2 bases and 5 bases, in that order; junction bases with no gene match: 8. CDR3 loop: CASSYGRTSNHNEQFF. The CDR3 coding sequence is TGTGCCAGCAGTTACGGTCGGACTAGCAACCACAATGAGCAGTTCTTC.

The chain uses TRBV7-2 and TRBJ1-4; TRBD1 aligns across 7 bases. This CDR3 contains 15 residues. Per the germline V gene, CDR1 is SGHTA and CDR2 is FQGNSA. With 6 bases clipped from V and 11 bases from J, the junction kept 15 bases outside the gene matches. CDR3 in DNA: TGTGCCAGCAGTATACCTTTAGGGGGCGTGGGGAAACTGTTTTTT. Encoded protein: CASSIPLGGVGKLFF.

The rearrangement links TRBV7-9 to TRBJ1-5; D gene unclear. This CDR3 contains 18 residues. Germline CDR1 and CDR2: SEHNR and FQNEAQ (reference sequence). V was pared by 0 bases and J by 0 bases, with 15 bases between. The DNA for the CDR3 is TGTGCCAGCAGCTTAGCTGGGTCTAGTGGACTTAGCAATCAGCCCCAGCATTTT. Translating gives CASSLAGSSGLSNQPQHF.